Shown below are 10 T cell receptor beta chains from a single sample sequenced in a study of cytomegalovirus exposure and HLA in healthy donors (TCRdb year 2017). Libraries were made using the immunoSEQ multiplex PCR assay. For the multiplex PCR, a mixture combining 60 forward primers for TCR Vbeta segments and 13 reverse primers for TCR Jbeta segments was used. What TCRdb holds here is the immuneACCESS table cut down to in-frame rearrangements. Part of the clones is not present; checked against another copy, under half of the missing clones reflect an unresolved V gene, and the others are unexplained. Present in this sample are 100,000 to 150,000 clones, around 80% of which were seen just once. The ten biggest clones cover around 1.3% of the sample. Sequencing used PBMCs. These receptors were obtained from a female donor in good health and CMV-seronegative.

The chain combines TRBV10-3 with TRBJ1-1, with a tentative D call TRBD1 (5 bases). The germline V gene has CDR1 ENHRY and CDR2 SYGVKD. The CDR3 runs 14 residues. V was pared by 8 bases and J by 5 bases, with 18 bases between. The CDR3 DNA reads as TGTGCCATCGCGGGGGGGGAGAGATCAACTGAAGCTTTCTTT. This gives the protein CAIAGGERSTEAFF.

A note on this clone: The junction departs from germline at one end; a sequencing error may be responsible. This chain connects TRBV5-1 to TRBJ2-6; tentatively, D is TRBD1 (8 bases). Germline assignment: CDR1 SGHRS and CDR2 YFSETQ. CDR3 length equals 16 residues. CDR3 in DNA: TGCGCCAGCAGCCGGACAGGGAGGGTTGGGGCCAACGGCCTGACTTTC. This gives the protein CASSRTGRVGANGLTF.

As regards this clone: Since no conserved phenylalanine or tryptophan closes the CDR3, a read error is the likely cause. The chain links TRBV27 to TRBJ1-6; D gene ambiguous. There are 17 residues in the CDR3. Trimming removed 5 bases from V and 0 bases from J, with 14 bases in between. From germline, CDR1 is MNHEY and CDR2 SMNVEV (reference sequence). CDR3 sequence reads: CASSPYRWSSYNSPLHL. In DNA form, the CDR3 reads TGTGCCAGCAGTCCATACCGTTGGAGCTCCTATAATTCACCCCTCCACCTT.

The chain employs TRBV7-9 and TRBJ2-7; D possibly corresponds to TRBD1 (6 bases). Germline loops: CDR1 SEHNR, CDR2 FQNEAQ (reference sequence). The CDR3 is made up of 14 amino acids. The V end lost 2 bases, the J end lost 7 bases, and 15 bases lay between the germline ends. CDR3 in amino acids: CASSLYLDRREQYF. The CDR3 DNA reads TGTGCCAGCAGCTTATACTTGGACAGAAGAGAGCAGTACTTC.

The chain combines TRBV2 with TRBJ1-4, with D possibly matching TRBD1 (6 bases). The CDR3 length is 12 residues. V was trimmed by 6 bases and J by 8 bases, leaving 10 bases between them. Germline CDR1 SNHLY, CDR2 FYNNEI. The CDR3 DNA reads as TGTGCCAGCAGGGGGACATGGGAAAAACTGTTTTTT. Encoded protein: CASRGTWEKLFF.

The chain employs TRBV30 and TRBJ1-4, with no clear D. V shed 5 bases and J shed 7 bases, with 14 bases lying between them. CDR3 length equals 13 residues. CDR1 is GTSNPN, CDR2 SVGIG, per germline (reference sequence). In DNA form, the CDR3 reads TGTGCCTGGGCGAACAGTCTCCCTGAAAAACTGTTTTTT. Translating gives CAWANSLPEKLFF. Drawing the rest from reference TRBV30 and TRBJ1-4, the complete variable domain is SQTIHQWPATLVQPVGSPLSLECTVEGTSNPNLYWYRQAAGRGLQLLFYSVGIGQISSEVPQNLSASRPQDRQFILSSKKLLLSDSGFYLCAWANSLPEKLFFGSGTQLSVL.

This clone has a handful of counts. V gene TRBV4-1 combines with J gene TRBJ2-3; 7 bases align to TRBD2. V shed 3 bases, J shed 0 bases, and the junction held 12 bases outside the gene matches. Germline CDR1 is MGHRA and CDR2 is YSYEKL. The CDR3 sequence is 18 residues long. CDR3 loop: CASSHRMVRAGSTDTQYF. DNA of the CDR3: TGCGCCAGCAGCCATAGGATGGTTAGAGCGGGAAGCACAGATACGCAGTATTTT.

This clone has a single count. One end of the junction varies from germline; a read error may be responsible. V is TRBV7-9 and J is TRBJ2-7; the D gene is possibly TRBD1 (5 bases). The CDR3 consists of 13 residues. In germline, CDR1 is SEHNR, CDR2 FQNEAQ (reference sequence). This CDR3 reads CSSSLPDSYEQYF. DNA of the CDR3: TGTTCCAGCAGCTTACCCGACAGCTACGAGCAGTACTTC.

The genes are TRBV19 and TRBJ1-5; weak D call: TRBD1 (6 bases). The CDR3 runs 14 residues. Per germline, CDR1 LNHDA and CDR2 SQIVND (reference sequence). Trimming stripped 7 bases from V and 5 bases from J, with 15 bases between. CDR3 bases: TGTGCCAGTATTTCCAGGGGCGGCGATCAGCCCCAGCATTTT. It is translated as CASISRGGDQPQHF.

This clone has only a few counts. The J gene is TRBJ2-5, the V gene TRBV7-9; D perhaps matches TRBD1 (6 bases). The V end was cut by 5 bases, the J end by 1 base, with 14 bases between. CDR3 size: 15 residues. Germline loops: CDR1 SEHNR, CDR2 FQNEAQ (reference sequence). CDR3 in DNA: TGTGCCAGCAGCCCCCCGGGACACCCCCAAGAGACCCAGTACTTC. It encodes CASSPPGHPQETQYF.